A selection of T cell receptor beta chains follows, all from one sample in a study of blood T cell repertoires in COVID-19. TCRdb keeps only in-frame clones here, not all; method: immunoSEQ multiplex PCR. This sample has 31,000 or so clones, with around 90% found just once. The specimen was peripheral blood. These TCRs come from a man aged 55 to 70 with active COVID-19. Each CDR3 is given with its conserved first and last residue. The order of the fields is J gene, V gene, clone size, D gene, CDR3 length, CDR3 protein, CDR3 DNA. D genes are given only for firm matches. For some rows the clone size is stated as once, few or many, or as a class when expanded; others skip it.

TRBJ1-6 | TRBV6-5 | once | - | 13 | CASLTRLESPLHF | TGTGCCAGCCTAACGAGGTTGGAGTCACCCCTCCACTTT
TRBJ2-3 | TRBV27 | - | TRBD1 | 13 | CASRRQGADTQYF | TGTGCCAGCAGGCGACAGGGGGCAGATACGCAGTATTTT
TRBJ1-2 | TRBV5-6 | - | TRBD1 | 13 | CASSQTGAGGYTF | TGTGCCAGCAGCCAGACAGGGGCAGGTGGCTACACCTTC
TRBJ2-2 | TRBV27 | - | TRBD1 | 16 | CASSPGTGLNTGELFF | TGTGCCAGCAGTCCGGGGACAGGTCTGAACACCGGGGAGCTGTTTTTT
TRBJ2-3 | TRBV5-1 | - | TRBD1 | 15 | CASSLVGTGGLAQYF | TGCGCCAGCAGCTTAGTTGGGACAGGGGGCCTCGCGCAGTATTTT
TRBJ2-2 | TRBV9 | - | - | 13 | CASSISGNGELFF | TGTGCCAGCAGCATATCGGGGAACGGGGAGCTGTTTTTT
TRBJ1-1 | TRBV10-3 | once | TRBD1 | 15 | CAISTTGGRGTEAFF | TGTGCCATCAGTACGACAGGGGGCAGAGGTACTGAAGCTTTCTTT
TRBJ1-1 | TRBV6-5 | - | - | 14 | CASSLGGDPTEAFF | TGTGCCAGCAGCCTCGGAGGAGATCCCACTGAAGCTTTCTTT
TRBJ1-2 | TRBV28 | - | - | 11 | CGAIANYGYTF | TGTGGGGCCATCGCTAACTATGGCTACACCTTC
TRBJ2-1 | TRBV18 | - | - | 14 | CASSPPSGYNEQFF | TGTGCCAGCTCACCACCGAGCGGCTACAATGAGCAGTTCTTC
TRBJ1-1 | TRBV5-1 | - | TRBD1 | 14 | CASSVGQANTEAFF | TGCGCCAGCAGCGTAGGACAGGCGAACACTGAAGCTTTCTTT
TRBJ1-5 | TRBV28 | - | - | 15 | CASSLSVRGSQPQHF | TGTGCCAGCAGTTTATCGGTTCGGGGGTCTCAGCCCCAGCATTTT
TRBJ1-2 | TRBV5-1 | - | - | 14 | CASSLNRASYGYTF | TGCGCCAGCAGCTTGAACAGGGCTAGCTATGGCTACACCTTC
TRBJ2-3 | TRBV7-6 | - | - | 14 | CASSLNSYRDTQYF | TGTGCCAGCAGCCTAAACTCCTACAGAGATACGCAGTATTTT
TRBJ2-1 | TRBV4-2 | - | TRBD2 | 16 | CASSHPGGGSYNEQFF | TGTGCCAGCAGCCACCCTGGCGGGGGGTCCTACAATGAGCAGTTCTTC
TRBJ2-1 | TRBV9 | - | - | 16 | CASSVAPGTTYNEQFF | TGTGCCAGCAGCGTTGCCCCCGGGACAACCTACAATGAGCAGTTCTTC
TRBJ1-2 | TRBV5-4 | - | TRBD1 | 15 | CASSLKKGQGYGYTF | TGTGCCAGCAGCTTGAAGAAGGGACAGGGCTATGGCTACACCTTC
TRBJ2-6 | TRBV7-2 | - | TRBD1 | 18 | CASSPPGQVPAGANVLTF | TGTGCCAGCAGCCCCCCGGGACAGGTTCCCGCGGGGGCCAACGTCCTGACTTTC
TRBJ1-5 | TRBV6-5 | - | TRBD1 | 13 | CASSLTGGQPQHF | TGTGCCAGCAGTTTGACAGGGGGTCAGCCCCAGCATTTT
TRBJ2-5 | TRBV5-5 | - | TRBD1 | 14 | CASSWGTGKETQYF | TGTGCCAGCAGCTGGGGGACAGGGAAAGAGACCCAGTACTTC
TRBJ1-1 | TRBV7-9 | - | TRBD1 | 13 | CASSAGQHTEAFF | TGTGCCAGCAGCGCGGGACAGCACACTGAAGCTTTCTTT
TRBJ2-7 | TRBV9 | - | - | 15 | CASSVVPAGHGEQYF | TGTGCCAGCAGCGTAGTGCCGGCAGGGCATGGCGAGCAGTACTTC
TRBJ1-2 | TRBV29-1 | - | TRBD1 | 12 | CSVRTGAGGYTF | TGCAGCGTTCGGACAGGGGCAGGAGGCTACACCTTC
TRBJ2-1 | TRBV5-1 | - | - | 13 | CASSPIQANEQFF | TGCGCCAGCAGCCCGATACAAGCGAATGAGCAGTTCTTC
TRBJ2-3 | TRBV9 | - | - | 17 | CASSVFGRGGSTDTQYF | TGTGCCAGCAGCGTATTCGGCAGGGGAGGGTCCACAGATACGCAGTATTTT
TRBJ2-7 | TRBV19 | - | - | 14 | CASSISRGAYEQYF | TGTGCCAGTAGTATTTCCAGGGGGGCCTACGAGCAGTACTTC
TRBJ1-1 | TRBV5-6 | - | - | 15 | CASSPLGSTNTEAFF | TGTGCCAGCAGCCCCCTTGGGAGTACGAACACTGAAGCTTTCTTT
TRBJ1-3 | TRBV4-1 | - | - | 12 | CASSHLGGAIYF | TGCGCCAGCAGCCACCTAGGGGGTGCCATATATTTT
TRBJ1-1 | TRBV14 | - | - | 15 | CASSQRWTPNTEAFF | TGTGCCAGCAGCCAACGGTGGACACCGAACACTGAAGCTTTCTTT
TRBJ1-1 | TRBV6-5 | once | TRBD1 | 14 | CASSSTGGYTEAFF | TGTGCCAGCAGTTCGACAGGGGGCTACACTGAAGCTTTCTTT
TRBJ1-1 | TRBV6-5 | - | - | 15 | CASSYLRGENTEAFF | TGTGCCAGCAGTTACCTCCGGGGAGAAAACACTGAAGCTTTCTTT
TRBJ1-2 | TRBV5-4 | - | TRBD1 | 18 | CASRRSGTGNLWSYGYTF | TGTGCCAGCAGGCGCTCCGGGACAGGGAATTTGTGGAGCTATGGCTACACCTTC
TRBJ2-4 | TRBV11-2 | - | TRBD2 | 16 | CASSGGVSLAKNIQYF | TGTGCCAGCAGCGGGGGGGTTTCCTTAGCCAAAAACATTCAGTACTTC
TRBJ1-2 | TRBV4-2 | - | - | 15 | CASSQAGQGGSGYTF | TGTGCCAGCAGCCAAGCCGGTCAGGGTGGTTCTGGCTACACCTTC
TRBJ2-3 | TRBV7-2 | few | - | 17 | CASSLGVGRGHTDTQYF | TGTGCCAGCAGCTTAGGGGTTGGGCGGGGGCACACAGATACGCAGTATTTT
TRBJ2-5 | TRBV7-9 | - | TRBD2 | 16 | CASSYTRRGYQETQYF | TGTGCCAGCAGCTATACCCGGCGGGGGTACCAAGAGACCCAGTACTTC
TRBJ1-5 | TRBV7-3 | - | TRBD1 | 16 | CASSLDDRETYQPQHF | TGTGCCAGCAGCCTGGATGACAGGGAAACGTATCAGCCCCAGCATTTT
TRBJ2-7 | TRBV10-3 | - | - | 16 | CAISDREGLAPYEQYF | TGTGCCATCAGTGATCGGGAAGGGCTGGCCCCCTACGAGCAGTACTTC
TRBJ2-2 | TRBV6-2/TRBV6-3 | - | TRBD2 | 17 | CASSPGRLAGNTGELFF | TGTGCCAGCAGCCCCGGAAGACTAGCGGGAAACACCGGGGAGCTGTTTTTT
TRBJ1-5 | TRBV19 | - | - | 16 | CASSIGQRVGNQPQHF | TGTGCCAGTAGTATAGGTCAGCGGGTGGGCAATCAGCCCCAGCATTTT
TRBJ1-3 | TRBV7-2 | - | - | 18 | CASSFPEYSTYSGNTIYF | TGTGCCAGCAGCTTCCCTGAATACTCCACCTACTCTGGAAACACCATATATTTT
TRBJ2-7 | TRBV6-2/TRBV6-3 | - | TRBD2 | 16 | CASSPRLAGGIYEQYF | TGTGCCAGCAGCCCGCGTCTAGCGGGGGGCATCTACGAGCAGTACTTC
TRBJ1-2 | TRBV27 | once | - | 14 | CASSLNIANYGYTF | TGTGCCAGCAGTTTAAACATTGCTAACTATGGCTACACCTTC
TRBJ1-2 | TRBV7-2 | once | - | 12 | CASSLASYGYTF | TGTGCCAGCAGCTTAGCCAGCTATGGCTACACCTTC
TRBJ1-4 | TRBV5-1 | - | - | 17 | CASRMGVQGGPNEKLFF | TGCGCCAGCAGAATGGGGGTCCAGGGAGGACCCAATGAAAAACTGTTTTTT
TRBJ1-2 | TRBV7-2 | - | - | 12 | CASSSRSYGYTF | TGTGCCAGCAGCTCCCGCAGCTATGGCTACACCTTC
TRBJ1-1 | TRBV5-5 | - | - | 17 | CASSLEGALFMNTEAFF | TGTGCCAGCAGCTTGGAAGGGGCCTTGTTCATGAACACTGAAGCTTTCTTT
TRBJ2-4 | TRBV15 | - | TRBD2 | 20 | CATSRAALAGGYLAKNIQYF | TGTGCCACCAGCAGAGCCGCCCTAGCGGGGGGGTATTTAGCCAAAAACATTCAGTACTTC
TRBJ2-1 | TRBV14 | - | - | 16 | CASSQNTRGAYNEQFF | TGTGCCAGCAGCCAAAATACCAGGGGCGCCTACAATGAGCAGTTCTTC
TRBJ1-2 | TRBV6-5 | - | - | 11 | CASSKGYGYTF | TGTGCCAGCAGTAAGGGGTATGGCTACACCTTC
TRBJ1-2 | TRBV7-2 | - | - | 12 | CASSPGGYGYTF | TGTGCCAGCAGCCCGGGGGGTTATGGCTACACCTTC
TRBJ1-6 | TRBV5-1 | - | - | 16 | CASSLAGSSYNSPLHF | TGCGCCAGCAGCTTGGCCGGGAGCTCCTATAATTCACCCCTCCACTTT
TRBJ2-3 | TRBV28 | - | - | 15 | CATKLQGYNTDTQYF | TGTGCCACCAAACTGCAGGGTTACAACACAGATACGCAGTATTTT
TRBJ1-4 | TRBV18 | - | - | 14 | CASSPPEAREKLFF | TGTGCCAGCTCACCACCGGAGGCGCGTGAAAAACTGTTTTTT
TRBJ1-4 | TRBV30 | - | TRBD1 | 15 | CAWSHSDRGLEKLFF | TGTGCCTGGAGCCACTCGGACAGGGGGCTTGAAAAACTGTTTTTT
TRBJ1-5 | TRBV30 | - | TRBD1 | 18 | CACTPGTGGWGSNQPQHF | TGTGCCTGCACACCCGGGACAGGGGGCTGGGGTAGCAATCAGCCCCAGCATTTT
TRBJ2-6 | TRBV7-2 | - | - | 14 | CASSDKSGANVLTF | TGTGCCAGCAGCGACAAGTCTGGGGCCAACGTCCTGACTTTC
TRBJ2-2 | TRBV5-5 | - | - | 14 | CASSPIAITGELFF | TGTGCCAGCAGCCCCATCGCGATCACCGGGGAGCTGTTTTTT
TRBJ2-7 | TRBV15 | - | TRBD1 | 14 | CATSRDWTGDEQYF | TGTGCCACCAGCAGAGATTGGACAGGGGACGAGCAGTACTTC
TRBJ2-7 | TRBV28 | once | - | 14 | CASQEGRLSYEQYF | TGTGCCAGCCAGGAGGGCAGACTTTCCTACGAGCAGTACTTC